This T cell receptor beta chain was observed in a study of human T cells and chemical hapten exposure. Study background: From small differences in pooled library volume came most of the variation in per-sample TCR yields.

Study-level findings and limits: The study found that DPC sensitization did not change TCRs above 1 in 1000 frequency.

Comment on this clonotype: Its antigen is unknown.

Unfractionated whole blood was the source from which total RNA was extracted. The germline V gene has CDR1 MGHRA and CDR2 YSYEKL. There are 19 residues in the CDR3. Trimming cost V 3 bases and J 6 bases; bases outside gene matches: 12. The library tagged each cDNA molecule with unique molecular identifiers. TCRdb fed the 5' RACE reads into MiXCR, producing one record per CDR3 protein. The sample consists of about 140,000 distinct CDR3 sequences, roughly 4% of them appearing once. The TCR originated in a female donor in good health. J is TRBJ2-3 and V is TRBV4-1, with 16 bases identical to TRBD2. The CDR3 bases are TGCGCCAGCAGCCATCAGCGGGGGACTAGCGGGGGGGACCTGGATACGCAGTATTTT. Translation: CASSHQRGTSGGDLDTQYF.